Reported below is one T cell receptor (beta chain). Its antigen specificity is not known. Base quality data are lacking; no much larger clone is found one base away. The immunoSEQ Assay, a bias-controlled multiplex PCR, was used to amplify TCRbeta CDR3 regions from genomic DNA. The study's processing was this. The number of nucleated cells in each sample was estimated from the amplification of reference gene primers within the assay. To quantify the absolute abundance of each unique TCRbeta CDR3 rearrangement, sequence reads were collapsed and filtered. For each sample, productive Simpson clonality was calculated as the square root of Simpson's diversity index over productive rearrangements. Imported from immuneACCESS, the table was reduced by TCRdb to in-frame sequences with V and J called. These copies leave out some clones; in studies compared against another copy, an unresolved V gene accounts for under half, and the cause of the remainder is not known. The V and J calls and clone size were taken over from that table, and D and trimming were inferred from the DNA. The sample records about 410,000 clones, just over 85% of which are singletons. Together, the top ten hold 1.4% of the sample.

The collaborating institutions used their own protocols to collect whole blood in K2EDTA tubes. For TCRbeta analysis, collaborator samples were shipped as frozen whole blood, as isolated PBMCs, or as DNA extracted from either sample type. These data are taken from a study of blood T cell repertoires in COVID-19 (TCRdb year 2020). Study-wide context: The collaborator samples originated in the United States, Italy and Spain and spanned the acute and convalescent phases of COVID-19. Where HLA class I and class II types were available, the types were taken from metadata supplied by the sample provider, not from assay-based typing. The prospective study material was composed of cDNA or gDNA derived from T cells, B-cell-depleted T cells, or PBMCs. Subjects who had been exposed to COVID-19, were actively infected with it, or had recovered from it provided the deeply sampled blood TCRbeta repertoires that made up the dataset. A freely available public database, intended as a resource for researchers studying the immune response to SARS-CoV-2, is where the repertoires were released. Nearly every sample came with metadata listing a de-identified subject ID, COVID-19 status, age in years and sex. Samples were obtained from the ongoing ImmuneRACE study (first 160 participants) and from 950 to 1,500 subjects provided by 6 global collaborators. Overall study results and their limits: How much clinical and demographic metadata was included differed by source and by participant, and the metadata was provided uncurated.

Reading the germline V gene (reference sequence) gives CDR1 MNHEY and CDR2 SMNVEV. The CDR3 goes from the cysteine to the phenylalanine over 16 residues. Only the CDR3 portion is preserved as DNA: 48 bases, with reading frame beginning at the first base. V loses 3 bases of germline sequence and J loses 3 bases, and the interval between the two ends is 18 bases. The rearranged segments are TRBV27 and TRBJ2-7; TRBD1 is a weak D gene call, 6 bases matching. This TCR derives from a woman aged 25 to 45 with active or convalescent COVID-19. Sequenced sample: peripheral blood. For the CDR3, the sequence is CASSLAPARGNYEQYF. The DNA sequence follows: TGTGCCAGCAGTTTGGCCCCCGCCAGGGGCAACTACGAGCAGTACTTC.